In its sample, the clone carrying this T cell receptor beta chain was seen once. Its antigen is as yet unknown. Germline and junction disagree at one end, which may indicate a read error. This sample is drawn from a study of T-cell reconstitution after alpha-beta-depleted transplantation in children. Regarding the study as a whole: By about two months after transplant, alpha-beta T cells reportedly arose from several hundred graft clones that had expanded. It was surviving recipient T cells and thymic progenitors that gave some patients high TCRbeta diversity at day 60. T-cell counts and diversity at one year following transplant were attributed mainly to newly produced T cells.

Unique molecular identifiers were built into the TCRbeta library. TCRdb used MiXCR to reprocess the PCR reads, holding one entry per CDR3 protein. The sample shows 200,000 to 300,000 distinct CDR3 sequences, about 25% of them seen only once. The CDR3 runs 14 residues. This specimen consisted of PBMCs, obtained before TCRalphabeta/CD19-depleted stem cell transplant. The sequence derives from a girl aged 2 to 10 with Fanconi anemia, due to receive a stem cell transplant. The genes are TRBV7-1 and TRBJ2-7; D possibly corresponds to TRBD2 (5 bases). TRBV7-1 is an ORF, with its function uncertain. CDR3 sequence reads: CARSSGVSSYEQYF. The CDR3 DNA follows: TGCGCCAGGAGCTCCGGGGTGAGCTCCTACGAGCAGTACTTC.